This entry features one T cell receptor (beta chain) sequence. This sample stems from a study of T cell changes during pregnancy in multiple sclerosis. Assay used: immunoSEQ multiplex PCR; TCRdb lists only in-frame clones, some missing. The table has 79,000 or so clones, roughly nine tenths seen once. CDR3 size: 13 residues. Germline V gene sequence: CDR1 KGHSH, CDR2 LQKENI. Between the trimmed V and J ends, which lost 4 bases and 4 bases, there was a span of 8 bases. The receptor was derived from a female donor with multiple sclerosis, enrolled in a pregnancy study. This chain uses TRBV18 with TRBJ1-5; D is undetermined. This sample comprised peripheral blood, obtained before pregnancy. The CDR3 DNA follows: TGTGCCAGCTCACTAGCTCAGAATCAGCCCCAGCATTTT. Translation gives CASSLAQNQPQHF.